The 20 T cell receptor beta chains below were found in one sample sequenced in a study of CD8 T cells in Susac syndrome. RNA was extracted with the RNeasy kit, and a quantity of roughly 0.5 to 1 ug was reverse transcribed using random hexamers. TCRdb re-derived calls from the immunoSEQ multiplex PCR reads in MiXCR, one entry per CDR3 protein. There are roughly 44,000 distinct CDR3 sequences in the sample; 80% to 95% occur only once, and 0.5% to 0.6% lies in the top ten. The specimen was CD8+ T cells from PBMCs. The receptors were sampled from a human donor in good health.

This chain connects TRBV7-9 to TRBJ2-5, with 9 bases matching TRBD2. This CDR3 spans 16 amino acids. V shed 4 bases, J shed 4 bases, and the junction held 10 bases outside the gene matches. Germline assignment: CDR1 SEHNR and CDR2 FQNEAQ (reference sequence). The CDR3 nucleotides read TGTGCCAGCAGCTCCCCGGGTAGCGGGAGTAGAGAGACCCAGTACTTC. Its translation is CASSSPGSGSRETQYF.

This clonotype appeared once. The V and J genes are TRBV29-1 and TRBJ2-7; 9 bases fit TRBD1. V was clipped by 4 bases and J by 2 bases; unmatched bases: 3. The CDR3 consists of 13 residues. Germline CDR1 reads SQVTM; CDR2 reads ANQGSEA. As DNA, the CDR3 is TGCAGCGTTGCAACAGGGGGCACCTACGAGCAGTACTTC. Translating it yields CSVATGGTYEQYF.

The J gene is TRBJ2-1, the V gene TRBV9; 12 positions agree with TRBD2. Trimming cost V 5 bases and J 7 bases; bases outside gene matches: 4. The CDR3 totals 14 residues. Per germline, CDR1 SGDLS and CDR2 YYNGEE. CDR3 sequence (DNA): TGTGCCAGCAGGGGGACTAGCGGGCTTAATGAGCAGTTCTTC. It is translated as CASRGTSGLNEQFF.

The chain links TRBV6-5 to TRBJ2-5; tentative D call: TRBD1 (6 bases). The CDR3 loop spans 16 amino acids. Looked up from germline, CDR1 is MNHEY and CDR2 is SVGAGI. With 4 bases removed from V and 4 bases from J, the gap between germline ends came to 19 bases. CDR3 loop: CASSSPGDLFAETQYF. CDR3 coding DNA: TGTGCCAGCAGTTCTCCAGGGGATCTTTTCGCAGAGACCCAGTACTTC.

There are a few counts of this clonotype. This chain uses TRBV5-1 with TRBJ2-2; 8 nucleotides line up with TRBD2. CDR1 and CDR2 (germline): SGHRS, YFSETQ. The CDR3 is 15 amino acids. The V gene end was trimmed by 3 bases and the J gene end by 6 bases; junction bases not matched to a gene: 7. The CDR3 loop is CASSWTGGPAGELFF. CDR3 DNA: TGCGCCAGCAGCTGGACGGGAGGGCCCGCCGGGGAGCTGTTTTTT. Full variable domain (remainder filled in from reference TRBV5-1 and TRBJ2-2): KAGVTQTPRYLIKTRGQQVTLSCSPISGHRSVSWYQQTPGQGLQFLFEYFSETQRNKGNFPGRFSGRQFSNSRSEMNVSTLELGDSALYLCASSWTGGPAGELFFGEGSRLTVL.

The rearrangement joins TRBV29-1 to TRBJ1-5; TRBD1 matches 8 bases. The junction had 4 bases not matched to a gene; V was cut back by 3 bases and J by 6 bases. The CDR3 length is 13 residues. Germline-derived CDR1 and CDR2 are SQVTM and ANQGSEA. CDR3 loop: CSVEQGAGQPQHF. The CDR3 DNA is TGCAGCGTTGAGCAGGGGGCTGGTCAGCCCCAGCATTTT.

The gene calls are TRBV20-1 and TRBJ2-1; D gene uncertain. CDR1 is DFQATT, CDR2 SNEGSKA, per germline (reference sequence). The CDR3 sequence is 11 residues long. In nucleotides, the CDR3 is TGCTCGGTCCTGGGGTACAATGAGCAGTTCTTC. Encoded protein: CSVLGYNEQFF.

This chain connects TRBV3-1 to TRBJ2-7; 8 nucleotides match TRBD1. CDR1 is LGHDT, CDR2 YNNKEL, per germline (reference sequence). V lost 1 base to trimming and J lost 3 bases; unmatched junction nucleotides: 5. CDR3 length: 15 amino acids. The CDR3 DNA is TGTGCCAGCAGCCAAGGGCCACAGGGGGGCTACGAGCAGTACTTC. This translates into CASSQGPQGGYEQYF.

The chain carries TRBV11-1 and TRBJ2-1, with 12 bases aligning to TRBD2. CDR1 SGHAT and CDR2 FQDESV come from the germline V gene (reference sequence). The CDR3 has 14 residues. The V segment lost 6 bases and the J segment 10 bases; nucleotides outside the gene matches: 7. CDR3 coding DNA: TGTGCCAGCAGTAAGAGGACTAGCGGGACAGAGCAGTTCTTC. This codes for CASSKRTSGTEQFF.

This rearrangement joins TRBV28 to TRBJ2-5; the match to TRBD1 covers 8 bases. The V segment lost 5 bases and the J segment 2 bases; nucleotides outside the gene matches: 7. CDR1 is MDHEN and CDR2 is SYDVKM in the germline V gene. The CDR3 is 15 residues long. The CDR3 bases are TGTGCCAGCAGTGGACAGGGAAACCAGCAAGAGACCCAGTACTTC. It codes for CASSGQGNQQETQYF.

The rearrangement links TRBV20-1 to TRBJ2-1, with 13 positions matching TRBD2. Looked up from germline, CDR1 is DFQATT and CDR2 is SNEGSKA (reference sequence). J lost 7 bases, V lost 3 bases, and 9 bases had no gene match. The CDR3 runs to 16 residues. The DNA for the CDR3 is TGCAGTGCTAGGCGGACTAGCGGGAGTACGGGGAATGAGCAGTTCTTC. Its protein is CSARRTSGSTGNEQFF.

The rearrangement joins TRBV9 to TRBJ2-3, with 10 bases matching TRBD1. The CDR3 covers 16 residues. V was clipped by 6 bases and J by 4 bases; unmatched bases: 11. Germline values: CDR1 SGDLS, CDR2 YYNGEE. This chain's CDR3 is CASTGWGQGSPDTQYF. The CDR3 bases are TGTGCCAGCACCGGTTGGGGACAGGGGTCCCCAGATACGCAGTATTTT.

The V call is TRBV27, the J call TRBJ2-7; TRBD2 aligns across 8 bases. The CDR3 consists of 15 residues. V was clipped by 2 bases and J by 6 bases; unmatched bases: 9. From germline, CDR1 is MNHEY and CDR2 SMNVEV (reference sequence). Written as DNA, the CDR3 is TGTGCCAGCAGTTTACAGGGACTAGATCATCGCGAGCAGTACTTC. Translated: CASSLQGLDHREQYF.

This chain uses TRBV27 with TRBJ1-1; D perhaps matches TRBD1 (6 bases). V gave up 8 bases and J gave up 0 bases, with 13 bases separating them. Per germline, CDR1 MNHEY and CDR2 SMNVEV (reference sequence). The CDR3 runs 14 residues. Here the CDR3 reads CASGITGMNTEAFF. The CDR3 bases are TGTGCCAGCGGAATTACAGGGATGAACACTGAAGCTTTCTTT.

The rearrangement uses TRBV4-1 and TRBJ2-3; the D gene is possibly TRBD1 (6 bases). Germline V gene data show CDR1 as MGHRA and CDR2 as YSYEKL. The V end lost 4 bases, the J end lost 6 bases, and 17 bases lay between the germline ends. The CDR3 contains 15 residues. CDR3 nucleotide sequence: TGCGCCAGCAGCCCGGGACACCGGGAAAAGGATACGCAGTATTTT. Translation: CASSPGHREKDTQYF.

The rearrangement uses TRBV19 and TRBJ2-7; D not certain. CDR1 LNHDA and CDR2 SQIVND come from the germline V gene (reference sequence). CDR3 size: 13 residues. Trimming pared 3 bases from V and 1 base from J, leaving 7 bases between. The CDR3 sequence is CASSISRSYEQYF. CDR3 sequence (DNA): TGTGCCAGTAGTATTTCCCGGTCCTACGAGCAGTACTTC.

V gene TRBV29-1 combines with J gene TRBJ2-3; D remains ambiguous. Trimming removed 6 bases from V and 0 bases from J, with 13 bases in between. The length of the CDR3 is 14 residues. CDR1 and CDR2 (germline): SQVTM, ANQGSEA. CDR3 sequence reads: CSVLLGLSTDTQYF. The CDR3 DNA is TGCAGCGTCCTGCTAGGCCTCAGCACAGATACGCAGTATTTT.

This chain joins TRBV27 and TRBJ1-5, with D possibly matching TRBD1 (5 bases). There are 14 residues in the CDR3. Germline-derived CDR1 and CDR2 are MNHEY and SMNVEV (reference sequence). Trimming removed 1 base from V and 4 bases from J, with 8 bases in between. The CDR3 DNA follows: TGTGCCAGCAGTTTATGGGGGGGGAATCAGCCCCAGCATTTT. Translating it yields CASSLWGGNQPQHF.

This clonotype was seen just once. V gene TRBV7-9 combines with J gene TRBJ2-7, with D uncertain. The germline V and J ends were trimmed by 0 bases and 2 bases, with 8 bases remaining between them. This CDR3 region has 14 residues. Germline-derived CDR1 and CDR2 are SEHNR and FQNEAQ (reference sequence). This CDR3 reads CASSLADQPYEQYF. CDR3 nucleotide sequence: TGTGCCAGCAGCTTAGCGGACCAGCCCTACGAGCAGTACTTC. The entire variable domain, with the rest obtained from reference TRBV7-9 and TRBJ2-7, is as follows: DTGVSQNPRHKITKRGQNVTFRCDPISEHNRLYWYRQTLGQGPEFLTYFQNEAQLEKSRLLSDRFSAERPKGSFSTLEIQRTEQGDSAMYLCASSLADQPYEQYFGPGTRLTVT.

This chain uses TRBV5-6 with TRBJ2-7; tentatively, D is TRBD1 or TRBD2 (5 bases each). The CDR3 is made up of 12 amino acids. V lost 4 bases and J 6 bases, leaving 11 bases between the germline ends. Germline lookup yields CDR1 SGHDT and CDR2 YYEEEE. The CDR3 region has the DNA TGTGCCAGCAGCCTGGGACGGACCGAGCAGTACTTC. As protein: CASSLGRTEQYF. Full variable domain (outside the CDR3, taken from reference TRBV5-6 and TRBJ2-7): DAGVTQSPTHLIKTRGQQVTLRCSPKSGHDTVSWYQQALGQGPQFIFQYYEEEERQRGNFPDRFSGHQFPNYSSELNVNALLLGDSALYLCASSLGRTEQYFGPGTRLTVT.